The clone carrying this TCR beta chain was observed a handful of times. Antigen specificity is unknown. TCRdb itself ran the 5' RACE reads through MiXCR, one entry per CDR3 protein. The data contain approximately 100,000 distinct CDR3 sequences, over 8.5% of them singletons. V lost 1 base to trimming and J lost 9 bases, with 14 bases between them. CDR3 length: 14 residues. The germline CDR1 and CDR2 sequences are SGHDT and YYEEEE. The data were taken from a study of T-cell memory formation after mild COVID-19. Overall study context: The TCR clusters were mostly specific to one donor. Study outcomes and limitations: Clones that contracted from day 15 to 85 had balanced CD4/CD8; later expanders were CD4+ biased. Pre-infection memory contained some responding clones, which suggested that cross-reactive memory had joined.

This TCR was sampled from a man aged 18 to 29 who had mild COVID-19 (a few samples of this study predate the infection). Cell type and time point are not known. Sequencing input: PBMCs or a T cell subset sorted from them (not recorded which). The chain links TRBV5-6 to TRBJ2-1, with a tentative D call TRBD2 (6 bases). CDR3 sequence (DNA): TGTGCCAGCAGCTTGTGGGAGGACCACGTTGAGCAGTTCTTC. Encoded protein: CASSLWEDHVEQFF.